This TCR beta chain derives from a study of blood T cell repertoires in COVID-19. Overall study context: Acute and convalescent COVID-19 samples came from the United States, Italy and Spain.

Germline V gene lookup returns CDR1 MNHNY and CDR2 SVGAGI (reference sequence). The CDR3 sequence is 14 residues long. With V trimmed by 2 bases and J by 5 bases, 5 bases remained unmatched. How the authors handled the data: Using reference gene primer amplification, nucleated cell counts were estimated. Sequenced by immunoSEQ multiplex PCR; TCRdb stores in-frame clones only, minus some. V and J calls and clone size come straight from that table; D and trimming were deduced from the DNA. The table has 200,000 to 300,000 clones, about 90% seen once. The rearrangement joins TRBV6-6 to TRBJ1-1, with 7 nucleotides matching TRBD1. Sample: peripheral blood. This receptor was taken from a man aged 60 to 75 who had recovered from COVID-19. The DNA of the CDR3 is TGTGCCAGCAGTTACCCGACAGGGTTGACTGAAGCTTTCTTT. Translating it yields CASSYPTGLTEAFF.